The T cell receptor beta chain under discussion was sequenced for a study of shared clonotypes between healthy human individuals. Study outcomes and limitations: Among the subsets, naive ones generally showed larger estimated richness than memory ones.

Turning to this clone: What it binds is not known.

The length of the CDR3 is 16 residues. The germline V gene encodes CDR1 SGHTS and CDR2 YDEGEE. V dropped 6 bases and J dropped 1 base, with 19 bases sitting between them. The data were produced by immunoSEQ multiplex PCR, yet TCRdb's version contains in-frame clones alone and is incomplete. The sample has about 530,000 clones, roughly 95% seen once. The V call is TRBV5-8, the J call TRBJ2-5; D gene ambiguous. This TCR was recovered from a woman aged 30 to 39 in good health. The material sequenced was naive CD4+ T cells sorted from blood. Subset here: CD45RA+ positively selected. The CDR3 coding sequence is TGTGCCAGCATCGTGAGGTGGCAGACCTCCCAAGAGACCCAGTACTTC. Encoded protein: CASIVRWQTSQETQYF.